The entry below gives a single TCR beta chain sequence along with its context. What it recognizes is unknown. The germline V gene has CDR1 SGHVS and CDR2 FQNEAQ. The CDR3 runs 18 residues. V shed 5 bases and J shed 0 bases, with 20 bases lying between them. These data originate in a study of T cell responses to AZD1222 COVID-19 vaccine. About the study: Some second doses came at about 4 weeks and others at about 12 weeks; these were pooled.

Study-wide findings and caveats: Baseline testing showed seropositivity in only a handful of AZD1222 recipients. Spike-wide vaccine-associated CD4 TCRs dominated at 160-218 and 743-854. Breadth and depth of Spike-specific TCRs rose after two AZD1222 doses.

Assay used: immunoSEQ multiplex PCR; TCRdb lists only in-frame clones, some missing. The sample records 150,000 to 200,000 clones, less than 95% being singletons. The chain links TRBV7-8 to TRBJ1-5; TRBD1 might be the D (5 bases). The source is an adult in good health. Specimen: peripheral blood, collected on day 0 of AZD1222 vaccination. The CDR3: CASSARRDALYSNQPQHF. DNA for the CDR3: TGTGCCAGCAGCGCCCGTCGGGACGCACTATATAGCAATCAGCCCCAGCATTTT.